This TCR beta chain is drawn from a study of shared clonotypes between healthy human individuals. Regarding the study as a whole: The sharing of approximately 5.1% of naive CD4 clonotypes was seen across several donors. Naive subsets generally exceeded memory subsets in estimated richness.

Terminally differentiated effector memory CD45RA+ cells were excluded from the naive CD8 cells, which were CD45RO-negative and positively selected for CCR7. Several immunoSEQ 96-well plates shared each subset's DNA, each plate a replicate. The table came from immunoSEQ multiplex PCR; TCRdb's copy has only in-frame clones and leaves some out. The table shows over 2 million clones, with just under 95% occurring only once. The CDR3 runs 17 residues. V was pared by 3 bases and J by 0 bases, with 5 bases of the junction left unmatched. CDR1 and CDR2 from the germline V gene are ENHRY and SYGVKD. Regarding this clone: What it recognizes is unknown.

The V call is TRBV10-3, the J call TRBJ1-4, with TRBD1 matching over 9 bases. This receptor was obtained from a man aged 18 to 29 in good health. The sequencing input was naive CD8+ T cells sorted from blood. The CDR3 nucleotides read TGTGCCATCAGTGATAGGGGACAGGGAGCAACTAATGAAAAACTGTTTTTT. Translation: CAISDRGQGATNEKLFF.